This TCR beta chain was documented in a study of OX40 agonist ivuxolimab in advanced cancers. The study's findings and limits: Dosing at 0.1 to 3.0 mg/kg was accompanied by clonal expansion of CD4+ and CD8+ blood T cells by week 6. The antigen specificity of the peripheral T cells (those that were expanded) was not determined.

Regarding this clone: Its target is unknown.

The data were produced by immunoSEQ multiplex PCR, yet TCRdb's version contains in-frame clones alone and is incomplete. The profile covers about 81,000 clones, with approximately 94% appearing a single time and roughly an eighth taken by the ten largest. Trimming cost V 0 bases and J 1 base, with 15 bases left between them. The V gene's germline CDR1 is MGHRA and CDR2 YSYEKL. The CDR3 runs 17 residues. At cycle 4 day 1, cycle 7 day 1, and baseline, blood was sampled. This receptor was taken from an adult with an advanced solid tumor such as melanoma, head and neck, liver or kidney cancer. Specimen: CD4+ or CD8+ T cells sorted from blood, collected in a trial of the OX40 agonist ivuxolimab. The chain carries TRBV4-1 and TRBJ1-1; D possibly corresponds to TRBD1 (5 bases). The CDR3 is CASSQEPGMVWNTEAFF. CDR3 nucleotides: TGCGCCAGCAGCCAAGAACCAGGGATGGTTTGGAACACTGAAGCTTTCTTT.